This record concerns one TCR beta chain sequence. These data are taken from a study of CD8 T cells in Susac syndrome. Reverse transcription used roughly 0.45 to 1 ug RNA and random hexamers. TCRdb re-called the immunoSEQ multiplex PCR reads through MiXCR, storing one row per CDR3 protein. This table holds about 140,000 distinct CDR3 sequences, 90% to 97% found once. Trimming stripped 6 bases from V and 2 bases from J, with 22 bases between. CDR3 size: 17 residues. The sequencing input was CD4+ T cells from PBMCs. The chain is built from TRBV12-3 or TRBV12-4 and TRBJ1-1; the D is unclear. The TCR originated in a human donor with Susac syndrome. The CDR3 nucleotides read TGTGCCAGCAGGGGCAGGTCTGAAGACGGAACAAACACTGAAGCTTTCTTT. This gives the protein CASRGRSEDGTNTEAFF.